Below, 26 T cell receptor beta chains from the same sample are listed, as sequenced in a study of early stage breast cancer tumors. The data were produced by immunoSEQ multiplex PCR, yet TCRdb's version contains in-frame clones alone and is incomplete. The sample lists tens of thousands of clones, approximately 70% occurring once. Specimen: blood. These receptors were collected from a person between 35 and 49 years old with breast cancer.

The chain is built from TRBV7-2 and TRBJ1-4, with a weak D call TRBD1 (5 bases). This CDR3 has 14 residues. Looked up from germline, CDR1 is SGHTA and CDR2 is FQGNSA. Trimming removed 5 bases from V and 6 bases from J, with 13 bases in between. The CDR3 protein is CASSPDWGDEKLFF. In DNA form, the CDR3 reads TGTGCCAGCAGCCCGGACTGGGGGGATGAAAAACTGTTTTTT.

This clone was counted a few times. The CDR3 reads CASSSDGYYGYTF. The CDR3 coding sequence is TGTGCCAGCAGTTCCGACGGCTACTATGGCTACACCTTC. The chain combines TRBV6-5 with TRBJ1-2; no definite D call. The germline V gene encodes CDR1 MNHEY and CDR2 SVGAGI. Trimming took off 4 bases at V and 3 bases at J, with 9 bases between the two ends. CDR3 length: 13 amino acids.

Within the sample, this clone is medium-sized. The CDR3 DNA is TGTGCCAGCAGCCGGGGCCTCGAGCAGTACTTC. Translated, it gives CASSRGLEQYF. The V gene is TRBV7-9, the J gene TRBJ2-7; D may correspond to TRBD1 or TRBD2 (5 bases each). Germline CDR1 is SEHNR and CDR2 is FQNEAQ (reference sequence). The V and J ends lost 5 bases and 6 bases respectively, with 8 bases between them. The CDR3 spans 11 residues. Full variable domain (rest looked up from reference TRBV7-9 and TRBJ2-7): DTGVSQNPRHKITKRGQNVTFRCDPISEHNRLYWYRQTLGQGPEFLTYFQNEAQLEKSRLLSDRFSAERPKGSFSTLEIQRTEQGDSAMYLCASSRGLEQYFGPGTRLTVT.

This chain connects TRBV9 to TRBJ1-4; 9 bases match TRBD1. This CDR3 is 16 amino acids long. The V gene end was trimmed by 2 bases and the J gene end by 2 bases; junction bases not matched to a gene: 4. Per the germline V gene, CDR1 is SGDLS and CDR2 is YYNGEE. CDR3 residues: CASSVDRGVTNEKLFF. As DNA, the CDR3 is TGTGCCAGCAGCGTCGACAGGGGGGTTACTAATGAAAAACTGTTTTTT. Full variable domain (remainder filled in from reference TRBV9 and TRBJ1-4): DSGVTQTPKHLITATGQRVTLRCSPRSGDLSVYWYQQSLDQGLQFLIQYYNGEERAKGNILERFSAQQFPDLHSELNLSSLELGDSALYFCASSVDRGVTNEKLFFGSGTQLSVL.

The genes are TRBV7-6 and TRBJ2-5; D is ambiguous. Trimming shortened V by 2 bases and J by 0 bases, and 4 bases separated the two germline ends. CDR3 length equals 13 residues. Germline CDR1 reads SGHVS; CDR2 reads FNYEAQ. The CDR3 coding sequence is TGTGCCAGCAGCTTAACGTACCAAGAGACCCAGTACTTC. Protein: CASSLTYQETQYF. The entire variable domain, with the rest obtained from reference TRBV7-6 and TRBJ2-5, is as follows: GAGVSQSPRYKVTKRGQDVALRCDPISGHVSLYWYRQALGQGPEFLTYFNYEAQQDKSGLPNDRFSAERPEGSISTLTIQRTEQRDSAMYRCASSLTYQETQYFGPGTRLLVL.

The rearrangement links TRBV2 to TRBJ2-3; D possibly corresponds to TRBD1 (5 bases). The germline CDR1 and CDR2 sequences are SNHLY and FYNNEI. The ends were cut back, 4 bases at V and 2 bases at J, with 13 bases in the middle. The CDR3 runs 15 residues. The CDR3 DNA reads TGTGCCAGCAGTGGACAGCTGCACCCCACAGATACGCAGTATTTT. Its protein is CASSGQLHPTDTQYF.

The V and J genes are TRBV5-1 and TRBJ2-1; 8 positions match TRBD2. With 3 bases clipped from V and 4 bases from J, the junction kept 3 bases outside the gene matches. The CDR3 sequence is 14 residues long. Germline V CDR1 and CDR2: SGHRS, YFSETQ. In DNA form, the CDR3 reads TGCGCCAGCAGCTCTAGCGGGCCTTACAATGAGCAGTTCTTC. It yields the protein CASSSSGPYNEQFF.

The chain combines TRBV7-9 with TRBJ1-1; the match to TRBD1 covers 10 bases. Germline V lookup: CDR1 SEHNR, CDR2 FQNEAQ (reference sequence). The CDR3 consists of 18 residues. Trimming cost V 4 bases and J 5 bases; bases outside gene matches: 16. CDR3 region: CASSSTIDRDRGITEAFF. CDR3 nucleotides: TGTGCCAGCAGCTCAACCATCGACCGGGACAGGGGCATTACTGAAGCTTTCTTT.

This chain links TRBV7-9 with TRBJ2-1; no definite D call. Per germline, CDR1 SEHNR and CDR2 FQNEAQ (reference sequence). The CDR3 has 10 residues. Trimming cost V 5 bases and J 5 bases, with 1 base left between them. The CDR3 loop reads CASSNNEQFF. In DNA form, the CDR3 reads TGTGCCAGCAGCAACAATGAGCAGTTCTTC.

The chain carries TRBV6-5 and TRBJ2-7; D possibly corresponds to TRBD1 (6 bases). Trimming stripped 4 bases from V and 1 base from J, with 14 bases between. CDR3 length equals 15 residues. CDR1 is MNHEY and CDR2 is SVGAGI in the germline V gene. The CDR3 DNA reads as TGTGCCAGCAGTTTTCGCTACAGGGCTTCCTACGAGCAGTACTTC. Translating gives CASSFRYRASYEQYF.

This clone was detected only a few times. The same CDR3 also results from other DNA sequences found in this sample. The genes are TRBV9 and TRBJ1-5; tentative D call: TRBD1 (5 bases). V was pared by 5 bases and J by 0 bases, with 9 bases between. This CDR3 has 14 residues. Germline CDR1 SGDLS, CDR2 YYNGEE. The CDR3 bases are TGTGCCAGCAGTCGGGGCGTTAGCAATCAGCCCCAGCATTTT. Its protein is CASSRGVSNQPQHF.

The genes are TRBV4-3 and TRBJ2-1, with D perhaps TRBD2 (5 bases). V was trimmed by 2 bases and J by 6 bases, leaving 14 bases between them. The CDR3 loop spans 15 amino acids. Germline-derived CDR1 and CDR2 are LGHNA and YSLEER. CDR3 nucleotide sequence: TGCGCCAGCAGCCAACATGGACTCAAACTCAATGAGCAGTTCTTC. This gives the protein CASSQHGLKLNEQFF.

The chain joins TRBV30 to TRBJ1-1, with 8 bases matching TRBD1. V was clipped by 4 bases and J by 11 bases; unmatched bases: 12. The CDR3 extends over 13 amino acids. Germline V lookup: CDR1 GTSNPN, CDR2 SVGIG (reference sequence). The DNA of the CDR3 is TGTGCCTGGATGAACGGACAGGGACTACGGGCTTTCTTT. Residues: CAWMNGQGLRAFF.

The table lists this clone with a few counts. The chain joins TRBV2 to TRBJ2-7; the D gene is possibly TRBD2 (8 bases). Trimming cost V 7 bases and J 5 bases, with 27 bases left between them. The CDR3 extends over 17 amino acids. Germline CDR1 reads SNHLY; CDR2 reads FYNNEI. The CDR3 loop is CASNPGQIFSGNHEQYF. DNA for the CDR3: TGTGCCAGCAATCCGGGACAGATATTTAGCGGGAACCACGAGCAGTACTTC.

The chain joins TRBV11-1 to TRBJ2-1; D is undetermined. This CDR3 comprises 15 residues. Per the germline V gene, CDR1 is SGHAT and CDR2 is FQDESV (reference sequence). The V and J ends lost 0 bases and 0 bases respectively, with 6 bases between them. The DNA for the CDR3 is TGTGCCAGCAGCTTAGCCCCGGGCTCCTACAATGAGCAGTTCTTC. Its translation is CASSLAPGSYNEQFF.

The rearrangement joins TRBV4-1 to TRBJ1-5; tentative D call: TRBD1 (5 bases). The CDR3 runs 17 residues. The germline V gene encodes CDR1 MGHRA and CDR2 YSYEKL. V lost 4 bases to trimming and J lost 0 bases, with 16 bases between them. CDR3 sequence reads: CASSLRGGGGSNQPQHF. The CDR3 DNA is TGCGCCAGCAGCCTAAGAGGTGGGGGGGGTAGCAATCAGCCCCAGCATTTT.

The rearrangement uses TRBV4-3 and TRBJ2-7; 11 bases align to TRBD1. The CDR3 extends over 16 amino acids. The V and J ends lost 0 bases and 3 bases, in that order; junction bases with no gene match: 4. Looked up from germline, CDR1 is LGHNA and CDR2 is YSLEER. This CDR3 reads CASSQEAGTGGYEQYF. CDR3 bases: TGCGCCAGCAGCCAAGAGGCCGGGACAGGGGGCTACGAGCAGTACTTC.

The CDR3 DNA follows: TGTGCCAGCAGCTTGGAGATTAGGACCCTAAGAAGTGGAGAGCAGTACTTC. It codes for CASSLEIRTLRSGEQYF. V usage is TRBV5-4 and J usage is TRBJ2-7; D unresolved. The CDR3 covers 17 residues. Germline V gene data show CDR1 as SGHNT and CDR2 as YYREEE (reference sequence). Trimming took 0 bases from V and 7 from J, leaving 23 bases between them.

By frequency in the sample, this clone is medium-sized. V and J are TRBV7-3 and TRBJ2-3; the D gene could be TRBD1 or TRBD2 (5 bases each). CDR3 length: 15 residues. Trimming pared 6 bases from V and 0 bases from J, leaving 13 bases between. Per germline, CDR1 SGHTA and CDR2 FQGTGA. In nucleotides, the CDR3 is TGTGCCAGCAGTCGGGACGGTTTCAGCACAGATACGCAGTATTTT. Its protein is CASSRDGFSTDTQYF.

The chain carries TRBV7-9 and TRBJ1-3; no clear D. Germline-derived CDR1 and CDR2 are SEHNR and FQNEAQ (reference sequence). V lost 4 bases and J lost 0, with 16 bases in between. This CDR3 has 17 residues. The CDR3 sequence: CASSWVGRTISGNTIYF. In nucleotides, the CDR3 is TGTGCCAGCAGCTGGGTCGGGCGTACGATCTCTGGAAACACCATATATTTT.

The V call is TRBV6-5, the J call TRBJ1-4, with D possibly being TRBD1 (5 bases). Germline CDR1 is MNHEY and CDR2 is SVGAGI. The CDR3 is made up of 13 amino acids. Trimming cost V 4 bases and J 7 bases, with 10 bases left between them. The CDR3 DNA follows: TGTGCCAGCAGTTCAACCCAGGGTGAAAAACTGTTTTTT. Its translation is CASSSTQGEKLFF.

The gene calls are TRBV5-1 and TRBJ2-1; 10 positions agree with TRBD2. V dropped 3 bases and J dropped 5; count of bases not matched to a gene: 2. The CDR3 contains 14 residues. CDR1 and CDR2 (germline): SGHRS, YFSETQ. The CDR3: CASSYGLADNEQFF. CDR3 in DNA: TGCGCCAGCAGCTACGGACTAGCGGACAATGAGCAGTTCTTC. Supplemented by reference TRBV5-1 and TRBJ2-1, the full variable domain reads KAGVTQTPRYLIKTRGQQVTLSCSPISGHRSVSWYQQTPGQGLQFLFEYFSETQRNKGNFPGRFSGRQFSNSRSEMNVSTLELGDSALYLCASSYGLADNEQFFGPGTRLTVL.

The chain links TRBV11-1 to TRBJ2-2; no reliable D call. The V and J ends lost 0 bases and 7 bases respectively, with 6 bases between them. This CDR3 has 13 residues. Germline lookup yields CDR1 SGHAT and CDR2 FQDESV (reference sequence). The chain's CDR3 is CASSLAMVGELFF. The DNA of the CDR3 is TGTGCCAGCAGCTTAGCGATGGTCGGGGAGCTGTTTTTT.

The chain links TRBV7-2 to TRBJ1-1; D ambiguous. From germline, CDR1 is SGHTA and CDR2 FQGNSA. Trimming removed 4 bases at V and 8 bases at J, with 14 bases between. The CDR3 has 13 amino acids. CDR3 region: CASSSNAKVEAFF. The CDR3 DNA follows: TGTGCCAGCAGCTCAAATGCTAAGGTAGAAGCTTTCTTT.

The rearrangement links TRBV5-6 to TRBJ1-2; D is uncertain. V lost 1 base to trimming and J lost 4 bases, with 11 bases between them. The germline V gene has CDR1 SGHDT and CDR2 YYEEEE. This CDR3 is 14 amino acids long. CDR3 in amino acids: CASSLLNPGYGYTF. The DNA of the CDR3 is TGTGCCAGCAGCTTGCTCAACCCAGGCTATGGCTACACCTTC.

The CDR3 DNA reads TGTGCCAGTAGCAGGGACAGGGCGAATGGCGTCTCTGGAAACACCATATATTTT. Its translation: CASSRDRANGVSGNTIYF. V usage is TRBV19 and J usage is TRBJ1-3; TRBD1 matches at 9 bases. Germline V gene sequence: CDR1 LNHDA, CDR2 SQIVND (reference sequence). CDR3 length: 18 amino acids. With 6 bases clipped from V and 0 bases from J, the junction kept 12 bases outside the gene matches.